This is a list of T cell receptor beta chains from one sample in a study of blood T cell repertoires in COVID-19. Only in-frame clones appear in the TCRdb table, and some are missing; sequencing was by immunoSEQ multiplex PCR. The repertoire includes about 140,000 clones, 65% to 90% of them detected once, and roughly a tenth sits in the top ten. Material for sequencing was peripheral blood. These receptors were taken from a man aged 55 to 70 with active or convalescent COVID-19. Both conserved end residues are trimmed from each CDR3.

v_call cdr3_aa
TRBV30 AWIHGGNTGELF
TRBV29-1 SVRQTGNNEQF
TRBV28 ASSPGGTIVFRAQH
TRBV15 ATSRDKGQGAVEQY
TRBV5-6 ASSLGQTTNEKLF
TRBV19 ASRPGGKGSGNTIY
TRBV19 ASSLQGRGNTIY
TRBV2 ASKDTVYEQY
TRBV27 ASSFFGGEANYGYT
TRBV7-2 ASSSPGTFYGYT
TRBV7-2 ASSLALWRGQF
TRBV24-1 ATSDTELNTGELF
TRBV18 ASSPDRFQPQH
TRBV14 ASSQSLGSLFRQF
TRBV13 ASSYLAGFQQETQY
TRBV6-1 ASSEVSVDTGELF
TRBV6-5 ASSYSTAGQKGGYT
TRBV19 ASSPFTSTNEKLF
TRBV3-1/TRBV3-2 ASSQVQTVNSPLH
TRBV19 ASSPGLYEQF
TRBV30 AWSGLSGAGTYEQY
TRBV5-4 ASSRRELSGGAGETQY
TRBV9 ASSGSGKNIQY
TRBV19 ASSIETGNKETQY
TRBV6-6 ASSPRLAGPGLTDTQY
TRBV5-1 ASSQQTGVNTEAF
TRBV11-3 ASSPGGYEQY
TRBV19 ASSLGTGQLF
TRBV4-3 ASSRAQAQGGGTIY